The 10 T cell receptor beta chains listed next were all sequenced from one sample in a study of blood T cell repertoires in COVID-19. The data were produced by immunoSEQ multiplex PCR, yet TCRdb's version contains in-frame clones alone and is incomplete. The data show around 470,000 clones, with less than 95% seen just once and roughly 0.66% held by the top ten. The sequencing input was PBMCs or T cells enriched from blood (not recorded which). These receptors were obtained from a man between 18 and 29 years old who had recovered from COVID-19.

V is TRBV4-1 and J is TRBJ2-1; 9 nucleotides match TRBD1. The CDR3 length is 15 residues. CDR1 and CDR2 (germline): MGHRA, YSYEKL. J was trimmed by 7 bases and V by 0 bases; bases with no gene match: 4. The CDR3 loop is CASSQEGQGDNEQFF. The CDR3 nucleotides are TGCGCCAGCAGCCAAGAGGGACAGGGTGATAATGAGCAGTTCTTC.

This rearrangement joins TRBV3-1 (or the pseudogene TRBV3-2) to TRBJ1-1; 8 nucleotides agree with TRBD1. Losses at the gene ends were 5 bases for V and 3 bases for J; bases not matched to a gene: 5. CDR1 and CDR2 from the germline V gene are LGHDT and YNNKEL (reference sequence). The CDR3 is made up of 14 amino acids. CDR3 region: CASSAGGWDTEAFF. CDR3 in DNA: TGTGCCAGCAGCGCAGGGGGCTGGGACACTGAAGCTTTCTTT.

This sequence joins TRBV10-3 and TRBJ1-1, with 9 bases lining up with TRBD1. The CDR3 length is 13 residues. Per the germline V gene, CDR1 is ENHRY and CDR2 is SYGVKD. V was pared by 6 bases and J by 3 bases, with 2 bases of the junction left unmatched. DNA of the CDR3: TGTGCCATCAGGAGGACAGGGGACACTGAAGCTTTCTTT. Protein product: CAIRRTGDTEAFF.

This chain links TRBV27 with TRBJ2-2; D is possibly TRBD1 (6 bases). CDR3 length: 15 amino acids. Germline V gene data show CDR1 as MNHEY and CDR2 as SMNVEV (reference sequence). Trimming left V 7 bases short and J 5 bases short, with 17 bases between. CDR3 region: CASKNRDMGTGELFF. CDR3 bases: TGTGCCAGCAAAAACCGGGACATGGGAACCGGGGAGCTGTTTTTT.

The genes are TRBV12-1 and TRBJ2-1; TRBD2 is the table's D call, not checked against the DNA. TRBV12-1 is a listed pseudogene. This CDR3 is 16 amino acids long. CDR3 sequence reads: CASSLTGLYLYNEQFF. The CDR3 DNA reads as TGTGCCAGCAGCCTAACGGGACTATACTTATACAATGAGCAGTTCTTC.

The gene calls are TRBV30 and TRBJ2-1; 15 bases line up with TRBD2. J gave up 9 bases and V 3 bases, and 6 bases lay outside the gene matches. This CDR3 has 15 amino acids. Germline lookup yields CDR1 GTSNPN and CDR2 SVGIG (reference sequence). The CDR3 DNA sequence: TGTGCCTGGAGCGTTCGGACTAGCGGGAGGGGTGAGCAGTTCTTC. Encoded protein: CAWSVRTSGRGEQFF.

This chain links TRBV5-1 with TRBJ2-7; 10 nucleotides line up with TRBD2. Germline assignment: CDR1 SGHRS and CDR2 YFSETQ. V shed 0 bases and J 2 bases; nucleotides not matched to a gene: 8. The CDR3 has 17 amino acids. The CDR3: CASSLELAGRGAYEQYF. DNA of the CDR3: TGCGCCAGCAGCTTGGAACTAGCGGGAAGAGGGGCCTACGAGCAGTACTTC.

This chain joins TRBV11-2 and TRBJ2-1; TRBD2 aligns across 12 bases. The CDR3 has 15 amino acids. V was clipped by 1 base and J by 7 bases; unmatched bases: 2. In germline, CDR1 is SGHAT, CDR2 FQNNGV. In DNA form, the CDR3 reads TGTGCCAGCAGCTTAGGACTAGCGGGAGAAAATGAGCAGTTCTTC. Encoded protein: CASSLGLAGENEQFF.

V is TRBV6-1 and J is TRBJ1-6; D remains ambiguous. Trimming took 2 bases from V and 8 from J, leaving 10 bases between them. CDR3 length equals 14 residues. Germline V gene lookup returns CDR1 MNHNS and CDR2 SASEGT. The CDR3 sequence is CASSEILADSPLHF. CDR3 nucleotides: TGTGCCAGCAGTGAAATCTTGGCGGATTCACCCCTCCACTTT.

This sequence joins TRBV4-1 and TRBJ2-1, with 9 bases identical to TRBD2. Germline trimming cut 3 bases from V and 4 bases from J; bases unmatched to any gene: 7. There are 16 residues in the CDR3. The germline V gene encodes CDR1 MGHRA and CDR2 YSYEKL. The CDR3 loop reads CASSQGGGAPYNEQFF. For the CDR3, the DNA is TGCGCCAGCAGCCAGGGCGGGGGGGCCCCTTACAATGAGCAGTTCTTC.